This T cell receptor beta chain is drawn from a study of post-analysis software for immune sequencing data. Background on the study: Clinical courses comprised relapsing-remitting, secondary progressive and progressive-relapsing multiple sclerosis. General observations from the study: Controls showed lower frequencies than patients for 4 or 5 TRBV segments, and TRBV5-6, TRBV5-1 and TRBV20-1 were among these. Samples from a shared batch, those prepared together, strongly co-clustered by F measure. When compared against controls, multiple sclerosis patients showed significantly lower normalized Chao1 diversity.

The sample holds a few counts of this clonotype. As yet, its antigen is unknown. Sequencing libraries made from TCR beta cDNA carried unique molecular identifiers. T cells numbering roughly 1 to 10 million yielded 450,000 to 500,000 cDNA molecules. TCRdb ran MiXCR on the PCR reads and lists one entry per CDR3 protein. This table has hundreds of thousands of distinct CDR3 sequences, 30% to 45% appearing once. Looked up from germline, CDR1 is SGHRS and CDR2 is YFSETQ. V lost 0 bases and J 5 bases, leaving 14 bases between the germline ends. The CDR3 sequence is 15 residues long. The source of this sequence is a girl aged 10 to 17 with multiple sclerosis. Sequenced sample: blood. The chain couples TRBV5-1 to TRBJ1-1; D not resolved. Here the CDR3 reads CASSLAPGRRTEAFF. CDR3 nucleotides: TGCGCCAGCAGCTTGGCACCGGGGAGAAGGACTGAAGCTTTCTTT. Complete variable domain (other parts from reference TRBV5-1 and TRBJ1-1): KAGVTQTPRYLIKTRGQQVTLSCSPISGHRSVSWYQQTPGQGLQFLFEYFSETQRNKGNFPGRFSGRQFSNSRSEMNVSTLELGDSALYLCASSLAPGRRTEAFFGQGTRLTVV.